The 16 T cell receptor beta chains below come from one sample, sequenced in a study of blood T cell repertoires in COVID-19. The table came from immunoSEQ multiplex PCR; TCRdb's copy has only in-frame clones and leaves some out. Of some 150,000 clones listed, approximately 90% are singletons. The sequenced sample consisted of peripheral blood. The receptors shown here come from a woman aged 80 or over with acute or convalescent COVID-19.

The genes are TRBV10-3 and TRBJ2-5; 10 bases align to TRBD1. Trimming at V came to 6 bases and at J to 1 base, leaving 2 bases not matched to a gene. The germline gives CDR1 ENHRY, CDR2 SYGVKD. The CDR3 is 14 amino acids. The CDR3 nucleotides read TGTGCCATCAGCCGGGACAGGGGCCAAGAGACCCAGTACTTC. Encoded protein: CAISRDRGQETQYF.

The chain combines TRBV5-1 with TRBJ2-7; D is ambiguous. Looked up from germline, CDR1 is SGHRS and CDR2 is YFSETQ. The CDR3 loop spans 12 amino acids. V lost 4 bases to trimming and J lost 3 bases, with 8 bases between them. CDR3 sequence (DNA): TGCGCCAGCAGCGCCCCTAGCTACGAGCAGTACTTC. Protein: CASSAPSYEQYF. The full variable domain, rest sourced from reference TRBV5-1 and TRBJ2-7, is KAGVTQTPRYLIKTRGQQVTLSCSPISGHRSVSWYQQTPGQGLQFLFEYFSETQRNKGNFPGRFSGRQFSNSRSEMNVSTLELGDSALYLCASSAPSYEQYFGPGTRLTVT.

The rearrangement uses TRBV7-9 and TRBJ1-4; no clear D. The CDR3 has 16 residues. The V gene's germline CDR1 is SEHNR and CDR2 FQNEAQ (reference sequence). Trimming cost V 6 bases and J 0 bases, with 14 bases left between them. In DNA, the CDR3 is TGTGCCAGCAGTCTTACACCCTTTGCAACTAATGAAAAACTGTTTTTT. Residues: CASSLTPFATNEKLFF.

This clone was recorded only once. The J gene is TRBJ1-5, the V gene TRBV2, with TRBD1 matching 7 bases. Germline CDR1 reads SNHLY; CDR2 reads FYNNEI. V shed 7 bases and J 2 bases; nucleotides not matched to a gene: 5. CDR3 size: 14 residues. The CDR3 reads CASTLDRGNQPQHF. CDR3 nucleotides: TGTGCCAGCACCCTCGACAGGGGCAATCAGCCCCAGCATTTT.

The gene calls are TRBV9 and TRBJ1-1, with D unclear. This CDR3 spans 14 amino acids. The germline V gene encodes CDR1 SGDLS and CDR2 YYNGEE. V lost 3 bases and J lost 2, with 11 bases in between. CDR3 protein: CASSDGGGNTEAFF. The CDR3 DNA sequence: TGTGCCAGCAGCGACGGAGGAGGAAACACTGAAGCTTTCTTT.

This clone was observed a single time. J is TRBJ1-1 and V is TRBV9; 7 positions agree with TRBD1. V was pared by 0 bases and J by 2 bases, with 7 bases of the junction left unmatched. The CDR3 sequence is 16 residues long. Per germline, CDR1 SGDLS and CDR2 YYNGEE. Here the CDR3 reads CASSVAVWDSNTEAFF. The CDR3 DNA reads TGTGCCAGCAGCGTAGCTGTGTGGGACAGTAACACTGAAGCTTTCTTT.

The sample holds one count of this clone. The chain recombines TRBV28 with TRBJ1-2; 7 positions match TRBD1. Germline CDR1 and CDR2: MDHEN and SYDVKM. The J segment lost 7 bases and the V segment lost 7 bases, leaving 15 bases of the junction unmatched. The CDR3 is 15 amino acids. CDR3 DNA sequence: TGTGCCAGCACGAAAGGGGGCGCTCAGGGGGGTGGCTACACCTTC. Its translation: CASTKGGAQGGGYTF.

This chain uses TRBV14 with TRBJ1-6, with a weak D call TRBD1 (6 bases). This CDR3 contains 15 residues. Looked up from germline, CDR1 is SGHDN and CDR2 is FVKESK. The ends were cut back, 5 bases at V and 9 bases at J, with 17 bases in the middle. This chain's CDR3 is CASSNPGTLGSPLHF. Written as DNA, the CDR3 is TGTGCCAGCAGCAACCCCGGGACATTAGGTTCACCCCTCCACTTT.

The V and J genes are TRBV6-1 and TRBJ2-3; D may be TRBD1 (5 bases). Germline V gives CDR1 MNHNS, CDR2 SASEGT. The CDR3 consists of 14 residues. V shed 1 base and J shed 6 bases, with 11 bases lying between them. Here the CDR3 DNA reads TGTGCCAGCAGTGAAGGGGGCGCCGGTGATACGCAGTATTTT. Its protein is CASSEGGAGDTQYF.

The CDR3 bases are TGCGCCAGCAGCACTGGACTAGCGGGACGCTCCTACAATGAGCAGTTCTTC. Translated: CASSTGLAGRSYNEQFF. The chain combines TRBV5-1 with TRBJ2-1, with 12 bases identical to TRBD2. This CDR3 is built from 17 residues. V shed 4 bases, J shed 0 bases, and the junction held 5 bases outside the gene matches. The germline gives CDR1 SGHRS, CDR2 YFSETQ.

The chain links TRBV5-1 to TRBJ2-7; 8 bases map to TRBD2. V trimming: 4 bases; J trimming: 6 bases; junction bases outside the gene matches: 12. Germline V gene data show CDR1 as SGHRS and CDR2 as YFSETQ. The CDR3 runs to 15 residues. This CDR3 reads CASSAAGTSRGEQYF. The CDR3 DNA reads TGCGCCAGCAGCGCCGCCGGGACTAGTAGGGGCGAGCAGTACTTC.

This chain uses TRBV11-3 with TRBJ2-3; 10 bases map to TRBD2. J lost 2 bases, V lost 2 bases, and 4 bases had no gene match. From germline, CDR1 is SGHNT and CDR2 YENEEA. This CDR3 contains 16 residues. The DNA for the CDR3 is TGTGCCAGCAGCTTAACCCTAGCGGGGGACACAGATACGCAGTATTTT. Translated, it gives CASSLTLAGDTDTQYF.

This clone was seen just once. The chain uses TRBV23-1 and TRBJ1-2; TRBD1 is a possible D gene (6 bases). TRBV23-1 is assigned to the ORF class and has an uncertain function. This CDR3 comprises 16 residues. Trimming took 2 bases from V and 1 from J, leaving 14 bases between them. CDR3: CASSQPSRGNNYGYTF. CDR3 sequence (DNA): TGCGCCAGCAGTCAACCTTCCAGGGGCAATAACTATGGCTACACCTTC.

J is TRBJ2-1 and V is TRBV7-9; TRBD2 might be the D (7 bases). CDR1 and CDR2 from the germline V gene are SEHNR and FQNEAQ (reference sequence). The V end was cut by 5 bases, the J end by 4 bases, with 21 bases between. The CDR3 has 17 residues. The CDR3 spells CASSPVGRRGPYNEQFF. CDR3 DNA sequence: TGTGCCAGCAGCCCCGTGGGGCGGCGGGGGCCTTACAATGAGCAGTTCTTC.

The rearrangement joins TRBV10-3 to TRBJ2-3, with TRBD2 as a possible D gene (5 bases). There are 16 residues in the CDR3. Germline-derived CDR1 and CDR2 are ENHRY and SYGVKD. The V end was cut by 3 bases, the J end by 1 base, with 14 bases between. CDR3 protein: CAISEASLTRTDTQYF. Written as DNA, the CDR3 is TGTGCCATCAGTGAAGCTAGCCTAACCCGCACAGATACGCAGTATTTT.

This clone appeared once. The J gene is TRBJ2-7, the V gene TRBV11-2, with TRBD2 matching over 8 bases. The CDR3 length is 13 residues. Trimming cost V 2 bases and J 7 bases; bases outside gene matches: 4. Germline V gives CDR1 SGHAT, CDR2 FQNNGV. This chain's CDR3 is CASSLPGGSEQYF. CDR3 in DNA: TGTGCCAGCAGCTTACCGGGGGGGTCTGAGCAGTACTTC.